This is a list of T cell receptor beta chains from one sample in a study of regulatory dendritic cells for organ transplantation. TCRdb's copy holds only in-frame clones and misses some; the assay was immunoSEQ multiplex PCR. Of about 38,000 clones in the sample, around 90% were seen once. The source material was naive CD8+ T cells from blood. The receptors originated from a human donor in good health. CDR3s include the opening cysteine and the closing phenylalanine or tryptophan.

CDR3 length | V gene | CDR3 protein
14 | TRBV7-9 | CASRTPTTGNTIYF
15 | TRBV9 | CASSVKGLANNEQFF
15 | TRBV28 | CASSSLTSLSYEQYF
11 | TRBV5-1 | CASSLTNEQFF
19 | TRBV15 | CATSRDGLEGSSYNSPLHF
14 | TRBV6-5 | CASSLVQGDYGYTF
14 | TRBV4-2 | CASSQAGGGKTQYF
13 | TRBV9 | CASSPKTGSEQYF
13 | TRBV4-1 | CASSQGQGETQYF
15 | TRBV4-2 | CASSSRDVSYNEQFF
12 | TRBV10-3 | CAILPGEETQYF
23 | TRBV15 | CATSRDRFGRPRGLPNFSYEQYF
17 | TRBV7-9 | CASSLGGPGHLSYGYTF
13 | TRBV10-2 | CASSETDYNEQFF
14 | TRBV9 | CASSRTGYREKLFF
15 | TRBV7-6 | CASRTRHHLNYGYTF
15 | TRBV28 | CASSLWGQGNQPQHF
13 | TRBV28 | CASRPTGLETQYF
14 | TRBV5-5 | CASSPPDRPNEQFF
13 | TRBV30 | CAWGLGRNTEAFF
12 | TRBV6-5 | CATIEGTGELFF
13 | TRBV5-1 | CASSGTGTREQYF
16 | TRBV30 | CAWSRLLTGGAGELFF
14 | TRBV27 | CASLQGPPQETQYF
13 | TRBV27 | CASSTDRGRGYTF
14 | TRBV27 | CASTKGTAYNEQFF
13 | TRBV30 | CAWSDGLLETQYF